Each of the 6 T cell receptor beta chains below was sequenced from the same sample in a study of T cell responses to AZD1222 COVID-19 vaccine. Repertoires were generated with immunoSEQ multiplex PCR, while TCRdb's copy carries only in-frame clones and drops some. Among about 55,000 clones listed, roughly nine tenths were seen once. The sequencing here drew on peripheral blood, taken on day 0 of AZD1222 vaccination. Receptor source: an adult in good health.

This clone has more than one count but fewer than ten. The chain carries TRBV5-1 and TRBJ2-1; 9 bases match TRBD1. Germline V gene sequence: CDR1 SGHRS, CDR2 YFSETQ. The ends lost 0 bases at V and 8 bases at J; junction bases unmatched: 3. The CDR3 is 14 amino acids. The CDR3 region has the DNA TGCGCCAGCAGCTTGGGGACAGGGGCGGATGAGCAGTTCTTC. Encoded protein: CASSLGTGADEQFF. The full variable domain, completed using reference TRBV5-1 and TRBJ2-1, is KAGVTQTPRYLIKTRGQQVTLSCSPISGHRSVSWYQQTPGQGLQFLFEYFSETQRNKGNFPGRFSGRQFSNSRSEMNVSTLELGDSALYLCASSLGTGADEQFFGPGTRLTVL.

The CDR3 DNA is TGTGCCAGTAGCCGCGGAAACAGACAGGGCTTGGGATCACCCCTCCACTTT. Translated: CASSRGNRQGLGSPLHF. The chain is built from TRBV19 and TRBJ1-6, with 7 bases matching TRBD1. V was clipped by 6 bases and J by 10 bases; unmatched bases: 18. From germline, CDR1 is LNHDA and CDR2 SQIVND (reference sequence). The CDR3 extends over 17 amino acids.

The rearrangement links TRBV18 to TRBJ2-1, with 8 bases lining up with TRBD2. The CDR3 runs 13 residues. The ends lost 6 bases at V and 5 bases at J; junction bases unmatched: 3. Germline V gene data show CDR1 as KGHSH and CDR2 as LQKENI. CDR3 sequence: CASSRRGDNEQFF. The CDR3 region has the DNA TGTGCCAGCTCTCGGCGGGGGGACAATGAGCAGTTCTTC.

The chain carries TRBV6-5 and TRBJ1-1, with D unclear. CDR1 is MNHEY and CDR2 is SVGAGI in the germline V gene. V lost 0 bases and J 11 bases, leaving 19 bases between the germline ends. The CDR3 spans 15 residues. CDR3 sequence reads: CASSYSIVDDARAFF. In DNA, the CDR3 is TGTGCCAGCAGTTACTCGATCGTCGACGACGCAAGGGCTTTCTTT.

The genes are TRBV5-5 and TRBJ1-2; unclear D gene. The CDR3 loop spans 14 amino acids. The V gene lost 2 bases and the J gene lost 4 bases, with 12 bases spanning the gap. Germline V CDR1 and CDR2: SGHKS, YYEKEE (reference sequence). The DNA for the CDR3 is TGTGCCAGCAGCTTCGAGCGGCAGTCCTATGGCTACACCTTC. It translates to CASSFERQSYGYTF. The entire variable domain, with the rest obtained from reference TRBV5-5 and TRBJ1-2, is as follows: DAGVTQSPTHLIKTRGQQVTLRCSPISGHKSVSWYQQVLGQGPQFIFQYYEKEERGRGNFPDRFSARQFPNYSSELNVNALLLGDSALYLCASSFERQSYGYTFGSGTRLTVV.

This clone was seen once. This chain links TRBV7-6 with TRBJ2-1; D may be TRBD1 (5 bases). The CDR3 length is 13 residues. The germline V gene encodes CDR1 SGHVS and CDR2 FNYEAQ. Trimming pared 1 base from V and 4 bases from J, leaving 5 bases between. CDR3 coding DNA: TGTGCCAGCAGCTTAGGACAGTACAATGAGCAGTTCTTC. Translated: CASSLGQYNEQFF.